A single sample is the source of the 13 T cell receptor beta chains below, sequenced in a study of T cell responses to AZD1222 COVID-19 vaccine. Repertoires were generated with immunoSEQ multiplex PCR, while TCRdb's copy carries only in-frame clones and drops some. The sample lists 130,000 to 150,000 clones; roughly 86% were seen once. Source: peripheral blood, taken 28 days after the second AZD1222 dose. The receptors derive from an adult who received the AZD1222 COVID-19 vaccine.

The rearrangement links TRBV27 to TRBJ1-5; 7 bases line up with TRBD1. CDR3 size: 14 residues. Germline loops: CDR1 MNHEY, CDR2 SMNVEV (reference sequence). V lost 7 bases and J lost 0; bases outside the gene matches: 3. The CDR3 sequence: CASKTGVSNQPQHF. The DNA for the CDR3 is TGTGCCAGCAAAACAGGGGTTAGCAATCAGCCCCAGCATTTT.

V gene TRBV29-1 combines with J gene TRBJ2-4, with 10 bases identical to TRBD1. After removal of 5 bases from V and 10 bases from J, the junction contained 5 bases not matched to a gene. CDR3 length: 12 amino acids. Germline lookup yields CDR1 SQVTM and CDR2 ANQGSEA. This CDR3 is CSVNDRGLIQYF. CDR3 coding DNA: TGCAGCGTTAACGACAGGGGGCTTATTCAGTACTTC.

This chain links TRBV10-3 with TRBJ2-5; maybe TRBD2 (5 bases). Germline values: CDR1 ENHRY, CDR2 SYGVKD. The CDR3 sequence is 12 residues long. Trimming stripped 2 bases from V and 5 bases from J, with 6 bases between. The CDR3 sequence: CAISEASETQYF. For the CDR3, the DNA is TGTGCCATCAGTGAGGCTAGCGAGACCCAGTACTTC.

V and J are TRBV6-5 and TRBJ2-3, with 10 bases fitting TRBD2. CDR3 size: 16 residues. Germline loops: CDR1 MNHEY, CDR2 SVGAGI. The trim removed 2 bases at V and 4 bases at J, leaving 6 bases unmatched. The CDR3 DNA follows: TGTGCCAGCAGTTACAGCGGGAGGGCCGGGGCAGATACGCAGTATTTT. Its translation is CASSYSGRAGADTQYF.

The chain is built from TRBV27 and TRBJ2-7, with D unresolved. The CDR3 spans 13 residues. With 6 bases removed from V and 3 bases from J, the gap between germline ends came to 12 bases. Germline V CDR1 and CDR2: MNHEY, SMNVEV (reference sequence). Here the CDR3 DNA reads TGTGCCAGCAGCGAAAGTACCGACTACGAGCAGTACTTC. This encodes CASSESTDYEQYF.

The gene calls are TRBV13 and TRBJ2-2; 7 nucleotides line up with TRBD2. In germline, CDR1 is PRHDT, CDR2 FYEKMQ (reference sequence). J lost 8 bases, V lost 3 bases, and 12 bases had no gene match. This CDR3 is 16 amino acids long. CDR3 nucleotides: TGTGCCAGCAGCTTCCTAGCGGAGGGAACCGATGGGGAGCTGTTTTTT. Translation gives CASSFLAEGTDGELFF.

V usage is TRBV29-1 and J usage is TRBJ1-1; D might be TRBD1 (5 bases). The CDR3 sequence is 13 residues long. The germline CDR1 and CDR2 sequences are SQVTM and ANQGSEA. Deletions cut 7 bases from V and 6 bases from J, with 18 bases between. The CDR3 region has the DNA TGCAGCGAACTCCAGGGCTCTGGGTCTGAAGCTTTCTTT. It encodes CSELQGSGSEAFF.

The rearrangement uses TRBV29-1 and TRBJ2-5; 12 bases fit TRBD1. CDR1 is SQVTM, CDR2 ANQGSEA, per germline. Trimming removed 7 bases from V and 5 bases from J; junction bases left unmatched: 11. The CDR3 length is 15 residues. The CDR3 reads CSASYGTGGAETQYF. DNA for the CDR3: TGCAGCGCCAGCTACGGGACAGGGGGCGCGGAGACCCAGTACTTC. The entire variable domain, with the rest obtained from reference TRBV29-1 and TRBJ2-5, is as follows: SAVISQKPSRDICQRGTSLTIQCQVDSQVTMMFWYRQQPGQSLTLIATANQGSEATYESGFVIDKFPISRPNLTFSTLTVSNMSPEDSSIYLCSASYGTGGAETQYFGPGTRLLVL.

The chain is built from TRBV6-5 and TRBJ1-2; the D gene is possibly TRBD1 (6 bases). Trimming pared 9 bases from V and 7 bases from J, leaving 21 bases between. Per the germline V gene, CDR1 is MNHEY and CDR2 is SVGAGI. There are 14 residues in the CDR3. The CDR3 DNA reads as TGTGCCAGTTCTGGAATAACGACAGGCTTTGGCTACACCTTC. Translation gives CASSGITTGFGYTF.

V and J are TRBV7-9 and TRBJ1-1; 7 bases map to TRBD1. Germline CDR1 SEHNR, CDR2 FQNEAQ (reference sequence). The ends lost 2 bases at V and 3 bases at J; junction bases unmatched: 3. This CDR3 has 14 amino acids. CDR3 protein: CASSLQQGYTEAFF. CDR3 sequence (DNA): TGTGCCAGCAGCTTACAACAGGGGTACACTGAAGCTTTCTTT. Filled out from reference TRBV7-9 and TRBJ1-1, the complete variable domain reads DTGVSQNPRHKITKRGQNVTFRCDPISEHNRLYWYRQTLGQGPEFLTYFQNEAQLEKSRLLSDRFSAERPKGSFSTLEIQRTEQGDSAMYLCASSLQQGYTEAFFGQGTRLTVV.

This clone was seen a handful of times. The V call is TRBV29-1, the J call TRBJ1-5, with 11 bases matching TRBD1. The germline gives CDR1 SQVTM, CDR2 ANQGSEA. After removal of 6 bases from V and 6 bases from J, the junction contained 7 bases not matched to a gene. The CDR3 has 14 amino acids. The CDR3 coding sequence is TGCAGCGTGATCGGGACAGGGGGACCTCAGCCCCAGCATTTT. It encodes CSVIGTGGPQPQHF.

The gene calls are TRBV7-8 and TRBJ2-5; no definite D call. The CDR3 length is 12 residues. CDR1 SGHVS and CDR2 FQNEAQ come from the germline V gene. Between the trimmed V and J ends, which lost 5 bases and 5 bases, there was a span of 9 bases. CDR3 residues: CASSGQLETQYF. DNA of the CDR3: TGTGCCAGCAGCGGCCAGTTGGAGACCCAGTACTTC. The full variable domain, completed using reference TRBV7-8 and TRBJ2-5, is GAGVSQSPRYKVAKRGQDVALRCDPISGHVSLFWYQQALGQGPEFLTYFQNEAQLDKSGLPSDRFFAERPEGSVSTLKIQRTQQEDSAVYLCASSGQLETQYFGPGTRLLVL.

Only one count was recorded for this clone. The chain recombines TRBV28 with TRBJ2-7, with TRBD2 matching 9 bases. The CDR3 extends over 14 amino acids. V lost 1 base to trimming and J lost 4 bases; unmatched junction nucleotides: 2. CDR1 is MDHEN and CDR2 is SYDVKM in the germline V gene. The CDR3 DNA sequence: TGTGCCAGCAGTTTATTAGCGGGAGAGTACGAGCAGTACTTC. Protein: CASSLLAGEYEQYF.